Sequencing of this TCR beta chain was carried out in a study of T cells in Graves' hyperthyroidism and ophthalmopathy. The hyperthyroidism was newly diagnosed and had lasted under 2 months; the patients were aged 18 to 65. TCR beta CDR3 regions were amplified from RNA transcripts. Initially, a first-round RT-PCR of the TCR CDR3 employed the HTBI primer set. TCRdb recomputed calls from the multiplex PCR reads with MiXCR, one row per CDR3 protein. The data contain about 590,000 distinct CDR3 sequences, about 15% of them singletons. CDR1 is DFQATT and CDR2 is SNEGSKA in the germline V gene (reference sequence). Between the trimmed V and J ends, which lost 6 bases and 9 bases, there was a span of 18 bases. The CDR3 has 13 amino acids.

This chain joins TRBV20-1 and TRBJ2-1, with D tentatively TRBD1 (6 bases). Sequenced sample: blood. The sequence derives from a woman in her thirties with Graves' hyperthyroidism. The CDR3 loop is CSANTGSWSEQFF. The CDR3 bases are TGCAGTGCAAATACAGGGTCGTGGAGTGAGCAGTTCTTC.